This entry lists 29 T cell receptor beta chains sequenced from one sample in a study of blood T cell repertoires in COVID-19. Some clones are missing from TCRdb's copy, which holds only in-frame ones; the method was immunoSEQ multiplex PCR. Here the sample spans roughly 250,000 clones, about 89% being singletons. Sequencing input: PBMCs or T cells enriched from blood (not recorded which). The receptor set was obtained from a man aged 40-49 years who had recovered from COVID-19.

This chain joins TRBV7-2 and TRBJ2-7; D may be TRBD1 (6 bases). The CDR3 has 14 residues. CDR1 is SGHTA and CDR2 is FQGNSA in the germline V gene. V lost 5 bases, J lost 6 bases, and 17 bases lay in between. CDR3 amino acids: CASSLDRPQGEQYF. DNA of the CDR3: TGTGCCAGCAGCCTCGACAGGCCCCAGGGCGAGCAGTACTTC.

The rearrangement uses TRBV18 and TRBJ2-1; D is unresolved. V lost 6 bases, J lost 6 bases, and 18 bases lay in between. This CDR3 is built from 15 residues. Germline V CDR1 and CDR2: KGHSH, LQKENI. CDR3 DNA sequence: TGTGCCAGCTCTCCCGTCGAGGTACTTAGCAATGAGCAGTTCTTC. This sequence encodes CASSPVEVLSNEQFF.

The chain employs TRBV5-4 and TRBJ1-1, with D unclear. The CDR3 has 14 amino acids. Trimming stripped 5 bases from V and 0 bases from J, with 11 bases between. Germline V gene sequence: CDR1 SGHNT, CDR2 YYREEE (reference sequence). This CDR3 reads CASSSRGMNTEAFF. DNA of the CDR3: TGTGCCAGCAGTTCTCGAGGGATGAACACTGAAGCTTTCTTT.

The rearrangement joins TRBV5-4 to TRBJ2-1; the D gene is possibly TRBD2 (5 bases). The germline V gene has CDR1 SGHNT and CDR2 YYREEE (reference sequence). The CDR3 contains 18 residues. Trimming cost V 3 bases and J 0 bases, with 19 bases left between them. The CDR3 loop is CASSSATRASVSYNEQFF. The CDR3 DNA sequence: TGTGCCAGCAGCTCAGCTACTAGGGCCAGCGTCTCCTACAATGAGCAGTTCTTC.

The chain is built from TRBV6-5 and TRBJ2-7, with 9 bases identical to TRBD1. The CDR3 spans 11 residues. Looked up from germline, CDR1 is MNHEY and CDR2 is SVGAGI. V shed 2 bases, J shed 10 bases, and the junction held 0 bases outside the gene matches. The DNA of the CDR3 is TGTGCCAGCAGTTACACAGGGGGCCAGTACTTC. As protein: CASSYTGGQYF.

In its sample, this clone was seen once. DNA of the CDR3: TGTGCCAGCAGTGTGGGACAGGGAGGCTCCTACAATGAGCAGTTCTTC. Encoded protein: CASSVGQGGSYNEQFF. The chain employs TRBV25-1 and TRBJ2-1; 9 bases match TRBD1. Germline V gene data show CDR1 as MGHDK and CDR2 as SYGVNS. J was trimmed by 0 bases and V by 4 bases; bases with no gene match: 4. This CDR3 is built from 16 residues.

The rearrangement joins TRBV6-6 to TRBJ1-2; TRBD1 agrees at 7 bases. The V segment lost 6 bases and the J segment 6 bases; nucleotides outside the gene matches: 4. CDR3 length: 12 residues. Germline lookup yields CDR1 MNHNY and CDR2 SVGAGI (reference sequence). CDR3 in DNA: TGTGCCAGCAGCTTAGACAGGGATGGCTACACCTTC. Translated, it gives CASSLDRDGYTF.

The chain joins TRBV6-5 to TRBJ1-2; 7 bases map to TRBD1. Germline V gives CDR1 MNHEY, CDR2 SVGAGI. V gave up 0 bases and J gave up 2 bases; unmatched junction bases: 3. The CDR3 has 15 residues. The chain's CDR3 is CASSYSGGVNYGYTF. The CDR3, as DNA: TGTGCCAGCAGTTACTCAGGGGGCGTCAACTATGGCTACACCTTC.

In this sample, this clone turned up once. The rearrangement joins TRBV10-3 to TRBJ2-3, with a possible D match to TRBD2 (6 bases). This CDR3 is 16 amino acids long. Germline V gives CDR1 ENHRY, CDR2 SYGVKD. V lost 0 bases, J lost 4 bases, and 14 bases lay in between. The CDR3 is CAISESGTPRADTQYF. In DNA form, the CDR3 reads TGTGCCATCAGTGAGTCGGGGACTCCCCGGGCAGATACGCAGTATTTT.

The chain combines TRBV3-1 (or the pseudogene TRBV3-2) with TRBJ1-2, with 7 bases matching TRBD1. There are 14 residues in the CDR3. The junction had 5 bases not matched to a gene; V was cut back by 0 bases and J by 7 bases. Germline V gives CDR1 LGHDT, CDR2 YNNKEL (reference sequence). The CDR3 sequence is CASSQEDRLSGYTF. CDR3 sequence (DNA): TGTGCCAGCAGCCAAGAGGACAGGCTTAGTGGCTACACCTTC.

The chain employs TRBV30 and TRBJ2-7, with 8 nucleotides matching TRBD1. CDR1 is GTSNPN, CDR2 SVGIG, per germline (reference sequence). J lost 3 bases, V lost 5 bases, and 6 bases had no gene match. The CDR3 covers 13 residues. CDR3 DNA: TGTGCCTGGGGTGGACAGGGCCACTACGAGCAGTACTTC. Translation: CAWGGQGHYEQYF.

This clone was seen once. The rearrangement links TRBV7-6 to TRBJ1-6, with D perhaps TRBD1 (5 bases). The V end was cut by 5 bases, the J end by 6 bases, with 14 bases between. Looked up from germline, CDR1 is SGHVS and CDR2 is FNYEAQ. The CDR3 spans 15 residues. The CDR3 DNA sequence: TGTGCCAGCAGCCGGAGTTCTCAGGGTAATTCACCCCTCCACTTT. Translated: CASSRSSQGNSPLHF.

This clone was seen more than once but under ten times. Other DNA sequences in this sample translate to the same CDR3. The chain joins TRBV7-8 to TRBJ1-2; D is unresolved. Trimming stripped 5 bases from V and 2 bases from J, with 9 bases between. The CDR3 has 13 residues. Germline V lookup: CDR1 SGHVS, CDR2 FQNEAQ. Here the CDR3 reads CASSRLSNYGYTF. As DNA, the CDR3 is TGTGCCAGCAGCCGCTTGTCGAACTATGGCTACACCTTC.

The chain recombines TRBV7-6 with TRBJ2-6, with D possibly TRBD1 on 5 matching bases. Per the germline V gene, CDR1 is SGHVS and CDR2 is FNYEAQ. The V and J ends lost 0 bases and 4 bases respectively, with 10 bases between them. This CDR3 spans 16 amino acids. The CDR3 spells CASSLAGASGANVLTF. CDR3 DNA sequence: TGTGCCAGCAGCTTAGCAGGGGCGAGCGGGGCCAACGTCCTGACTTTC.

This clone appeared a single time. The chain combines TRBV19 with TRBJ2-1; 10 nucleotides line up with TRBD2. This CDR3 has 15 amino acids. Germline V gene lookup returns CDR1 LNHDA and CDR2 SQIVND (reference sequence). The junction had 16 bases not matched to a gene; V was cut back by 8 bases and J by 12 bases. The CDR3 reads CASVSSGSSLGGQFF. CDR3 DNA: TGTGCCAGTGTATCTAGCGGGAGCTCCTTGGGGGGGCAGTTCTTC.

The CDR3 loop is CASSLGQEDTEAFF. CDR3 sequence (DNA): TGTGCCAGCAGCCTAGGACAGGAGGACACTGAAGCTTTCTTT. V and J are TRBV7-3 and TRBJ1-1; 7 bases are shared with TRBD1. Germline CDR1 is SGHTA and CDR2 is FQGTGA. CDR3 length: 14 residues. J lost 3 bases, V lost 5 bases, and 6 bases had no gene match.

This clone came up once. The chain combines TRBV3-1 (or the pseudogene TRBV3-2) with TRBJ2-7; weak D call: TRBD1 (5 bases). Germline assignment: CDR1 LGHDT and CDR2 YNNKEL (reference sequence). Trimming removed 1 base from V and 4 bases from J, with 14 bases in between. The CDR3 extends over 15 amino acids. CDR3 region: CASSQVGDSWYEQYF. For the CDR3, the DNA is TGTGCCAGCAGCCAAGTAGGGGATTCGTGGTACGAGCAGTACTTC.

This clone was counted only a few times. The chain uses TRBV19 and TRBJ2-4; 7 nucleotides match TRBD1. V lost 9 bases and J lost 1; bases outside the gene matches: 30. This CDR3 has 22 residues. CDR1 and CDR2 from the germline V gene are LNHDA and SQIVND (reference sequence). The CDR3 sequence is CASAPVGLRQGQIVEAKNIQYF. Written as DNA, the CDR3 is TGTGCCAGCGCCCCAGTGGGCCTTCGACAGGGTCAAATTGTGGAGGCCAAAAACATTCAGTACTTC. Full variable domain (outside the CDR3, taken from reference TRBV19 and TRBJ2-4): DGGITQSPKYLFRKEGQNVTLSCEQNLNHDAMYWYRQDPGQGLRLIYYSQIVNDFQKGDIAEGYSVSREKKESFPLTVTSAQKNPTAFYLCASAPVGLRQGQIVEAKNIQYFGAGTRLSVL.

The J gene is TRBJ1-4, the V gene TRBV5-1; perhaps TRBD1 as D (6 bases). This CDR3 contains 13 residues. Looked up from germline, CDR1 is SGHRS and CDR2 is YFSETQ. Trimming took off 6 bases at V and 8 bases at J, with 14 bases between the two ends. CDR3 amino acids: CASMLRGGEKLFF. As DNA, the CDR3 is TGCGCCAGCATGCTCAGGGGAGGGGAAAAACTGTTTTTT.

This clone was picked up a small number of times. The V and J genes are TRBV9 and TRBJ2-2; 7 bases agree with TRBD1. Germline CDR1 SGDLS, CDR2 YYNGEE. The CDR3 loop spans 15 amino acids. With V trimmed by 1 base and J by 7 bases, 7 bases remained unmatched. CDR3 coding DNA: TGTGCCAGCAGCGTATCGGCAGGGGGTATCGGGGAGCTGTTTTTT. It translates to CASSVSAGGIGELFF. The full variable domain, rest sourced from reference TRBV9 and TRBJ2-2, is DSGVTQTPKHLITATGQRVTLRCSPRSGDLSVYWYQQSLDQGLQFLIQYYNGEERAKGNILERFSAQQFPDLHSELNLSSLELGDSALYFCASSVSAGGIGELFFGEGSRLTVL.

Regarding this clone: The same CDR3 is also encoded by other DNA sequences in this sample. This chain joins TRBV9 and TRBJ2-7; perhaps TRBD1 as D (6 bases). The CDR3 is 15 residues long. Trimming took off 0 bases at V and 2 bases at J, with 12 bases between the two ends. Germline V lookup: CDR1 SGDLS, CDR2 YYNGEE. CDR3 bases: TGTGCCAGCAGCGTAGCCACAGGGCCCACCTACGAGCAGTACTTC. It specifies CASSVATGPTYEQYF.

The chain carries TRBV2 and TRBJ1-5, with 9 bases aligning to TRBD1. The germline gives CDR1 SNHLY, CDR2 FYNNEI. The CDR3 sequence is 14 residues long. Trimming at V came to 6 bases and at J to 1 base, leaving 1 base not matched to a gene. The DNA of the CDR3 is TGTGCCAGCAGCGGACAGGGGAGCAATCAGCCCCAGCATTTT. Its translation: CASSGQGSNQPQHF.

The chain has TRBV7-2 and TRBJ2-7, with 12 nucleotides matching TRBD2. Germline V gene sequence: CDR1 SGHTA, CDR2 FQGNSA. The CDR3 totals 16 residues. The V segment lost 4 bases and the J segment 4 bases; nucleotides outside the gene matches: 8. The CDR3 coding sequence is TGTGCCAGCAGCTCCCCGACTAGCGGGAGCTTATACGAGCAGTACTTC. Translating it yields CASSSPTSGSLYEQYF.

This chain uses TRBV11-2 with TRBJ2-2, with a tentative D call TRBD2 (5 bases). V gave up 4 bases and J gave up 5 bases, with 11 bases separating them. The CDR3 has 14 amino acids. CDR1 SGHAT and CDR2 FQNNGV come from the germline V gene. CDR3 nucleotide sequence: TGTGCCAGCAGCTCCCCCGGGGTTACCGGGGAGCTGTTTTTT. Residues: CASSSPGVTGELFF.

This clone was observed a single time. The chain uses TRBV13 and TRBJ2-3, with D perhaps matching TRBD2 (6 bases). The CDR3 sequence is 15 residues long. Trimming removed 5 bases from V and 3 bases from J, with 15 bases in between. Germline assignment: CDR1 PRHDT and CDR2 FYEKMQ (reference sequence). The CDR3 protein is CASSPGLRETDTQYF. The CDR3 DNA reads TGTGCCAGCAGCCCGGGACTGCGGGAAACAGATACGCAGTATTTT. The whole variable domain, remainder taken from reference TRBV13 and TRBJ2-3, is AAGVIQSPRHLIKEKRETATLKCYPIPRHDTVYWYQQGPGQDPQFLISFYEKMQSDKGSIPDRFSAQQFSDYHSELNMSSLELGDSALYFCASSPGLRETDTQYFGPGTRLTVL.

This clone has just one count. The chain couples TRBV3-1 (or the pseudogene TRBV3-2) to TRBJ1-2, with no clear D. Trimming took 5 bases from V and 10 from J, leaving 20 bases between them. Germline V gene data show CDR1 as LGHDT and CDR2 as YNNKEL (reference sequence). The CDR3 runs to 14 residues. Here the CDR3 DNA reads TGTGCCAGCAGCAACTCGTTTGGGCCCGACGTCTACACCTTC. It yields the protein CASSNSFGPDVYTF.

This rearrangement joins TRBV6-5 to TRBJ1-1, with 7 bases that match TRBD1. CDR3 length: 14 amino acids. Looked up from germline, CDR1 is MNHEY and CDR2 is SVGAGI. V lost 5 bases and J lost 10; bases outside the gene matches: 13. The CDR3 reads CASSTTTDRVGAFF. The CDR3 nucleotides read TGTGCCAGCAGTACCACTACAGACAGGGTCGGAGCTTTCTTT.

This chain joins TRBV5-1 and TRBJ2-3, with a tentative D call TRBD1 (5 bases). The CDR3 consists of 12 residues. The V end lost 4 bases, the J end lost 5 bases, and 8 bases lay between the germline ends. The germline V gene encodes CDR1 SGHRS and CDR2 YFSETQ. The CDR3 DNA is TGCGCCAGCAGCATAGACAGAGATACGCAGTATTTT. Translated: CASSIDRDTQYF.

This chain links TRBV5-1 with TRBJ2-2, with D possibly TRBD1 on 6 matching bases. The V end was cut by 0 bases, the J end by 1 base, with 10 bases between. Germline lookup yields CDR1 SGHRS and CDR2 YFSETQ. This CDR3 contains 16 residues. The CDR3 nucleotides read TGCGCCAGCAGCTTGGAAGGACAGTTGAACACCGGGGAGCTGTTTTTT. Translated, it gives CASSLEGQLNTGELFF. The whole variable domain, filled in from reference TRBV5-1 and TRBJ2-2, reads KAGVTQTPRYLIKTRGQQVTLSCSPISGHRSVSWYQQTPGQGLQFLFEYFSETQRNKGNFPGRFSGRQFSNSRSEMNVSTLELGDSALYLCASSLEGQLNTGELFFGEGSRLTVL.